The present TCR beta chain was sequenced within a study of blood T cell repertoires in COVID-19. Study-level background: Whether acute or convalescent, the COVID-19 samples came from the United States, Italy and Spain.

Data came from immunoSEQ multiplex PCR; TCRdb stores just in-frame clones and leaves some out. Of some 110,000 clones listed, 82% were seen once; the top ten hold approximately 7.9%. Germline values: CDR1 SGHNT, CDR2 YENEEA. This CDR3 contains 16 residues. V was clipped by 5 bases and J by 3 bases; unmatched bases: 10. This clone occurred once. The specimen was peripheral blood. This clonotype was sampled from a man aged 65-85 years with acute or convalescent COVID-19. The chain uses TRBV11-3 and TRBJ1-3; 7 nucleotides align to TRBD1. The CDR3 DNA reads TGTGCCAGCAGCCTGGGAAGGGGGCGATTTGGAAACACCATATATTTT. Its protein is CASSLGRGRFGNTIYF.